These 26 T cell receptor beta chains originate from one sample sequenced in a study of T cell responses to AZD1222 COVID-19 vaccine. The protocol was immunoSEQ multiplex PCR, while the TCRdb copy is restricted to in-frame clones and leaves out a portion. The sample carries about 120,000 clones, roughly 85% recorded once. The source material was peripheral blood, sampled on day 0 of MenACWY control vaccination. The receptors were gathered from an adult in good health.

CDR3 sequence (DNA): TGTGCCAGCAGACAGGGGAGGAGTAATAATTCACCCCTCCACTTT. Its translation is CASRQGRSNNSPLHF. The chain joins TRBV7-2 to TRBJ1-6, with 7 bases lining up with TRBD1. J gave up 5 bases and V 6 bases, and 7 bases lay outside the gene matches. The CDR3 is 15 amino acids. In germline, CDR1 is SGHTA, CDR2 FQGNSA.

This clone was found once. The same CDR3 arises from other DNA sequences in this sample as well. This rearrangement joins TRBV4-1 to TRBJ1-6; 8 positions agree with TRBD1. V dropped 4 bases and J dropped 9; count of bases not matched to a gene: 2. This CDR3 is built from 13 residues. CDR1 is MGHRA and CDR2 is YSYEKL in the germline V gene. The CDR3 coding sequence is TGCGCCAGCAGCCTCGACAGGGGTTCACCCCTCCACTTT. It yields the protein CASSLDRGSPLHF.

The DNA for the CDR3 is TGTGCCAGCAGCTCGTATCCCGGAGTAACTGAAGCTTTCTTT. Translating gives CASSSYPGVTEAFF. The V gene is TRBV7-2, the J gene TRBJ1-1; D remains ambiguous. Germline V gene lookup returns CDR1 SGHTA and CDR2 FQGNSA. This CDR3 has 14 amino acids. V lost 4 bases to trimming and J lost 5 bases, with 14 bases between them.

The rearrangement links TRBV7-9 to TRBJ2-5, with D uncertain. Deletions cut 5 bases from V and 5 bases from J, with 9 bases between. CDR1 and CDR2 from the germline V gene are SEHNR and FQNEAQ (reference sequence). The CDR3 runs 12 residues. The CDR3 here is CASSTIRETQYF. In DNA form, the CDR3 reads TGTGCCAGCAGCACTATCCGGGAGACCCAGTACTTC.

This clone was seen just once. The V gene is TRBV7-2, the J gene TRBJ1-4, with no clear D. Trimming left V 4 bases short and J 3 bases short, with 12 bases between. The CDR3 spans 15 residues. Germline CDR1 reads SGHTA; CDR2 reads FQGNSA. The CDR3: CASSSAPIANEKLFF. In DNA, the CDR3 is TGTGCCAGCAGCTCCGCCCCAATTGCTAATGAAAAACTGTTTTTT.

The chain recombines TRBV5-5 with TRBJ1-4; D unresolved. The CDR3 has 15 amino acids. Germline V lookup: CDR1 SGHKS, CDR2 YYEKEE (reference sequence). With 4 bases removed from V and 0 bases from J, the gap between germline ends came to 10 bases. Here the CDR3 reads CASSPPGSTNEKLFF. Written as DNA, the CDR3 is TGTGCCAGCAGCCCACCGGGCTCAACTAATGAAAAACTGTTTTTT.

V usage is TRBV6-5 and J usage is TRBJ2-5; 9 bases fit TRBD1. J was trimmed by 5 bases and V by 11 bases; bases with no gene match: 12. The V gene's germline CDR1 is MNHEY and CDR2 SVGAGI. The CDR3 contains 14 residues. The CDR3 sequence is CASAGGQGFETQYF. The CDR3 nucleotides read TGTGCCTCCGCTGGGGGACAGGGATTCGAGACCCAGTACTTC.

In DNA form, the CDR3 reads TGTGCCAGTAGCCGAGAGGGACAGGGGCTAGCGGGGATGAGGAGTGAGCAGTTCTTC. This encodes CASSREGQGLAGMRSEQFF. This chain links TRBV19 with TRBJ2-1; a weak D match, TRBD1 (10 bases). CDR3 length: 19 amino acids. V was trimmed by 6 bases and J by 9 bases, leaving 33 bases between them. Germline CDR1 LNHDA, CDR2 SQIVND (reference sequence).

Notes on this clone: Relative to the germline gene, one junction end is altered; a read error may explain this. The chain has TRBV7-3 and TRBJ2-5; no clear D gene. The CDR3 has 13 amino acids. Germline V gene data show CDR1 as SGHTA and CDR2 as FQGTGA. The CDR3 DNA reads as TGTGCCAGCAGCCTAACAGTGCAAGAGACCCAGTACTTC. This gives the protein CASSLTVQETQYF.

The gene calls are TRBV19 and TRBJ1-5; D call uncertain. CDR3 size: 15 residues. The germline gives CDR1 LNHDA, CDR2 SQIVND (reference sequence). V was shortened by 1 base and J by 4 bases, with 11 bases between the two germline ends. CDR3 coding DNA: TGTGCCAGTAGTATAGGGCAGTACCAGAATCAGCCCCAGCATTTT. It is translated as CASSIGQYQNQPQHF.

The CDR3 DNA reads as TGTGCCAGCAGTTACTCGGGGGGCCTTAATGAAAAACTGTTTTTT. Residues: CASSYSGGLNEKLFF. This chain joins TRBV6-5 and TRBJ1-4, with D perhaps TRBD1 (6 bases). Germline-derived CDR1 and CDR2 are MNHEY and SVGAGI. Trimming left V 0 bases short and J 4 bases short, with 9 bases between. CDR3 length: 15 residues.

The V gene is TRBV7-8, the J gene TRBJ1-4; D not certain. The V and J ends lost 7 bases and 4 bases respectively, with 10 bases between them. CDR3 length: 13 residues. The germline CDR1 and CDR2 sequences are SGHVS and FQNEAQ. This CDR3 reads CASNRQINEKLFF. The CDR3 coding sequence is TGTGCCAGCAATCGGCAGATTAATGAAAAACTGTTTTTT.

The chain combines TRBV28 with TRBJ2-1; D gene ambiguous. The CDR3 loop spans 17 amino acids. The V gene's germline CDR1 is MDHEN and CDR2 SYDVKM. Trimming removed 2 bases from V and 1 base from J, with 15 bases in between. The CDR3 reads CASSLVSALRSYNEQFF. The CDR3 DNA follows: TGTGCCAGCAGTTTAGTGTCAGCGTTGAGATCCTACAATGAGCAGTTCTTC.

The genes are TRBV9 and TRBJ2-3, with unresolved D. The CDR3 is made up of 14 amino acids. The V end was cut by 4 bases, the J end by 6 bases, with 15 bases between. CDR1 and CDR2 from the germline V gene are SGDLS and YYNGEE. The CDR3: CASSPPLEEDTQYF. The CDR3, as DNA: TGTGCCAGCAGCCCCCCCCTCGAGGAGGATACGCAGTATTTT.

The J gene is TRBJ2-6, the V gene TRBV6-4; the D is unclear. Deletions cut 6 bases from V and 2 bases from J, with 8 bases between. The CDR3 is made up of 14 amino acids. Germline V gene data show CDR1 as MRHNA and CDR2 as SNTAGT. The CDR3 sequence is CASSTEPGANVLTF. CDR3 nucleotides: TGTGCCAGCAGCACAGAGCCTGGGGCCAACGTCCTGACTTTC.

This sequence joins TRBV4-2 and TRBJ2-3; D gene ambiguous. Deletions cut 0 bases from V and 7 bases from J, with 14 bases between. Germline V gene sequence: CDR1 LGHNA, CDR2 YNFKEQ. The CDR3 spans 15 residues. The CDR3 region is CASSQDRASKNTQYF. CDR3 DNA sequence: TGTGCCAGCAGCCAAGATCGGGCCAGCAAAAATACGCAGTATTTT.

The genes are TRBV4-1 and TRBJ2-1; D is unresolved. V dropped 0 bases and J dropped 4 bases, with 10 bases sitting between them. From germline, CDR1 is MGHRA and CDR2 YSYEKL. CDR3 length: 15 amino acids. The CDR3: CASSQDRYEYNEQFF. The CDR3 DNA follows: TGCGCCAGCAGCCAAGATCGGTACGAGTACAATGAGCAGTTCTTC.

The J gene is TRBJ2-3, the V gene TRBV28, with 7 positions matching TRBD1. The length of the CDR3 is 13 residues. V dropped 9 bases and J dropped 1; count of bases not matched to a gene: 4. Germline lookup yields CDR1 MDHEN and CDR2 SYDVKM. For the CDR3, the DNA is TGTGCCAGTCGACAGGGAGGCACAGATACGCAGTATTTT. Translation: CASRQGGTDTQYF.

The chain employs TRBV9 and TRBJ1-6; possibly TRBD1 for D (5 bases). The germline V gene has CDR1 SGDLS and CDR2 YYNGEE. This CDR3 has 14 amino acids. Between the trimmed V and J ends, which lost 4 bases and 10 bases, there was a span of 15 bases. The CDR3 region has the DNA TGTGCCAGCAGCTCTGGACAAGTACGGTCACCCCTCCACTTT. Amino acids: CASSSGQVRSPLHF.

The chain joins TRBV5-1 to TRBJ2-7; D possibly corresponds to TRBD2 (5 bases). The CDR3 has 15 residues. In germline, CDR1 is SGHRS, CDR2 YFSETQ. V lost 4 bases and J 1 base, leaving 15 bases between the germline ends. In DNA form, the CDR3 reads TGCGCCAGCAGCCAACTCGAGGCGGGTTCCTACGAGCAGTACTTC. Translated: CASSQLEAGSYEQYF.

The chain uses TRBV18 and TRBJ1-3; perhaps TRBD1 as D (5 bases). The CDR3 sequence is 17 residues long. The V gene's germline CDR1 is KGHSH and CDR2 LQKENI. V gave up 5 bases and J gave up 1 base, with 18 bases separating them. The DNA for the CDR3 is TGTGCCAGCTCAGCTACCTGGGGGGGAAAGTCTGGAAACACCATATATTTT. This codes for CASSATWGGKSGNTIYF. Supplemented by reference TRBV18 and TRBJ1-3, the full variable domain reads NAGVMQNPRHLVRRRGQEARLRCSPMKGHSHVYWYRQLPEEGLKFMVYLQKENIIDESGMPKERFSAEFPKEGPSILRIQQVVRGDSAAYFCASSATWGGKSGNTIYFGEGSWLTVV.

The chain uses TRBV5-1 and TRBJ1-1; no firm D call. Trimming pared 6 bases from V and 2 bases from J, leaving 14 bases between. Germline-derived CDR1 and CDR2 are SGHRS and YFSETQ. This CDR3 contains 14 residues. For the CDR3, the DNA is TGCGCCAGCATCCGGGGTCCGGAAAACACTGAAGCTTTCTTT. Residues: CASIRGPENTEAFF.

CDR3 in DNA: TGTGCCAGCAGCCAAGAGCTAGCGGGGGGGATGAGCTCCTACAATGAGCAGTTCTTC. Residues: CASSQELAGGMSSYNEQFF. This chain connects TRBV4-2 to TRBJ2-1; 12 bases are a match to TRBD2. CDR1 LGHNA and CDR2 YNFKEQ come from the germline V gene. Trimming cost V 0 bases and J 0 bases; bases outside gene matches: 6. This CDR3 region has 19 residues.

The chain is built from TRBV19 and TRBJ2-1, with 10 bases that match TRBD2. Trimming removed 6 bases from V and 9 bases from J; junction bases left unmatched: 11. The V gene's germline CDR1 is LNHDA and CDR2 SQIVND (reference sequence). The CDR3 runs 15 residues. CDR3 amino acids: CASRASGGPLLEQFF. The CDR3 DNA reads TGTGCCAGTAGGGCTAGCGGGGGACCTCTTCTTGAGCAGTTCTTC.

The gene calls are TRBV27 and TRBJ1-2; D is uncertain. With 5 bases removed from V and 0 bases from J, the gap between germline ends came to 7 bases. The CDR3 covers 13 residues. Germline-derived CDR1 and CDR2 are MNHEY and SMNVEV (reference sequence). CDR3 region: CASSRTANYGYTF. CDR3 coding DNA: TGTGCCAGCAGTCGGACGGCTAACTATGGCTACACCTTC.

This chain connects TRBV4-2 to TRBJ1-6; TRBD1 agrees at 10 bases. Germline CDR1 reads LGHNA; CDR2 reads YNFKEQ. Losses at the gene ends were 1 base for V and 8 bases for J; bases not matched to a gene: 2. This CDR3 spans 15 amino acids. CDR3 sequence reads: CASSQGDRGHSPLHF. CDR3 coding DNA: TGTGCCAGCAGCCAAGGGGACAGGGGCCATTCACCCCTCCACTTT.